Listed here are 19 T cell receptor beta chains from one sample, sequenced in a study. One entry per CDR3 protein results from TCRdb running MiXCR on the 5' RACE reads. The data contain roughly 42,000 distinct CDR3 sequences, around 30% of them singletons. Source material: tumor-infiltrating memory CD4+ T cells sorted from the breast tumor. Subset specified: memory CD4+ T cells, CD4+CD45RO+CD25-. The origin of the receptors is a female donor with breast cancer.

This CDR3 reads CSVCPQREQFF. The CDR3 DNA reads as TGCAGCGTTTGCCCCCAGCGGGAGCAGTTCTTC. The V call is TRBV29-1, the J call TRBJ2-1; D is perhaps TRBD2 (5 bases). The CDR3 contains 11 residues. Trimming left V 5 bases short and J 10 bases short, with 12 bases between. Germline CDR1 is SQVTM and CDR2 is ANQGSEA.

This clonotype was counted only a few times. The CDR3 DNA reads TGCGCCAGCAGCCGATACGGACAGGGGTACGAGCAGTACTTC. It specifies CASSRYGQGYEQYF. The chain couples TRBV5-1 to TRBJ2-7; the match to TRBD1 covers 9 bases. Per germline, CDR1 SGHRS and CDR2 YFSETQ. The CDR3 consists of 14 residues. V was clipped by 4 bases and J by 4 bases; unmatched bases: 6. The full variable domain, with the rest looked up from reference TRBV5-1 and TRBJ2-7, is KAGVTQTPRYLIKTRGQQVTLSCSPISGHRSVSWYQQTPGQGLQFLFEYFSETQRNKGNFPGRFSGRQFSNSRSEMNVSTLELGDSALYLCASSRYGQGYEQYFGPGTRLTVT.

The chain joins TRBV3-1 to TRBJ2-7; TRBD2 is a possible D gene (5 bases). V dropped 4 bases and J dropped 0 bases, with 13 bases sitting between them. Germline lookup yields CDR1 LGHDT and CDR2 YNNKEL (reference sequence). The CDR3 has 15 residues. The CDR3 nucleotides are TGTGCCAGCAGCCCTAGTATAGGGAGCTCCTACGAGCAGTACTTC. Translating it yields CASSPSIGSSYEQYF.

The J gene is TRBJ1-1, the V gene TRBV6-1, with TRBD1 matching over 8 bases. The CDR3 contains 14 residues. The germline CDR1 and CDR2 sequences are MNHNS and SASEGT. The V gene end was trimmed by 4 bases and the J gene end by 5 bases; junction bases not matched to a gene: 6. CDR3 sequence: CASSVQGAATEAFF. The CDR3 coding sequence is TGTGCCAGCAGTGTGCAGGGGGCAGCGACTGAAGCTTTCTTT.

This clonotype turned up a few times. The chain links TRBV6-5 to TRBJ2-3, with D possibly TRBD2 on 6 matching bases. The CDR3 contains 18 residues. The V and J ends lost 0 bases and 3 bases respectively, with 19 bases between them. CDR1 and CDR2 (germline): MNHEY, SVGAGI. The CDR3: CASSYSIDRGGGTDTQYF. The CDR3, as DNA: TGTGCCAGCAGTTACTCGATTGACCGGGGAGGTGGGACAGATACGCAGTATTTT.

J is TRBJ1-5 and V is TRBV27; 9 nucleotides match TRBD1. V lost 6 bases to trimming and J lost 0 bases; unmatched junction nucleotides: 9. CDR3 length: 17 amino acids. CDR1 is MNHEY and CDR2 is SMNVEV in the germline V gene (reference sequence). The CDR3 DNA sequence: TGTGCCAGCAGGGGAGGGACAGGGATTTATAGCAATCAGCCCCAGCATTTT. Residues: CASRGGTGIYSNQPQHF.

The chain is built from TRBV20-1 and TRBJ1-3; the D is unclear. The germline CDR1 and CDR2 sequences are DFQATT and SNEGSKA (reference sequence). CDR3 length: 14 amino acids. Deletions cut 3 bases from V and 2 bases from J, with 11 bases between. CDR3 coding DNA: TGCAGTGCTAGTCGGTCGGAGACTGGAAACACCATATATTTT. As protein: CSASRSETGNTIYF.

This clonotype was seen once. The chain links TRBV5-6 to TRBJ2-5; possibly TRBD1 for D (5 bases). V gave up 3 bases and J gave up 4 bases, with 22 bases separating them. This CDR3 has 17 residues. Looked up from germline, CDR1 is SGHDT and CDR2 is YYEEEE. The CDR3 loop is CASSYPTKIGRGETQYF. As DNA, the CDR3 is TGTGCCAGCAGCTATCCGACAAAGATAGGAAGGGGAGAGACCCAGTACTTC.

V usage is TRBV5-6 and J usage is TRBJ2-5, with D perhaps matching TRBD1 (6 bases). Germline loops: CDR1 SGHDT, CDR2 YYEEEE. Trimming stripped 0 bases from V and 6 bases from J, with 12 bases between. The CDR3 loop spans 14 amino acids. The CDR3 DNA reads TGTGCCAGCAGCTTGGCCGTGGGGGCGAAGACCCAGTACTTC. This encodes CASSLAVGAKTQYF.

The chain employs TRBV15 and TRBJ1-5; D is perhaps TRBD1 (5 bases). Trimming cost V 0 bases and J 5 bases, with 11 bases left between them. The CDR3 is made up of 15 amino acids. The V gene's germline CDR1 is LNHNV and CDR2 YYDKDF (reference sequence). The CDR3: CATSRDPAGDQPQHF. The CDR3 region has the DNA TGTGCCACCAGCAGAGATCCTGCGGGGGATCAGCCCCAGCATTTT.

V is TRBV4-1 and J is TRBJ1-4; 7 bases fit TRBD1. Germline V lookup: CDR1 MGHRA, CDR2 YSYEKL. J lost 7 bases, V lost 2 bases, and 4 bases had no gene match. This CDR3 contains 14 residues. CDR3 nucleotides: TGCGCCAGCAGCCAACAGGGGGTTGGTGAAAAACTGTTTTTT. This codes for CASSQQGVGEKLFF.

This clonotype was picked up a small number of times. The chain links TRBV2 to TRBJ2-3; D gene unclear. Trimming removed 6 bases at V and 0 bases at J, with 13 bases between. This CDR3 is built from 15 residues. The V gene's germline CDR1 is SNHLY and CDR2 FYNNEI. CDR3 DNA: TGTGCCAGCAGAGAACAGCATTTGAGCACAGATACGCAGTATTTT. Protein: CASREQHLSTDTQYF.

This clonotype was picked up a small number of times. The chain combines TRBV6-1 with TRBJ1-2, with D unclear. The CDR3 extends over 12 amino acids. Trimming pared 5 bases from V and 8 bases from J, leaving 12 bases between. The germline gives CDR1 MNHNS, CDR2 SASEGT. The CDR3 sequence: CASSSRRGGYTF. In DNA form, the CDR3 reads TGTGCCAGCAGTTCGCGCCGGGGAGGCTACACCTTC.

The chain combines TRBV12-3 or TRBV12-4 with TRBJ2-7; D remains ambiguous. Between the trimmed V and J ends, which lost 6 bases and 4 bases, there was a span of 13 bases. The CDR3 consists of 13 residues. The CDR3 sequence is CASSTGSDYEQYF. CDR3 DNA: TGTGCCAGCAGCACGGGTTCAGATTACGAGCAGTACTTC.

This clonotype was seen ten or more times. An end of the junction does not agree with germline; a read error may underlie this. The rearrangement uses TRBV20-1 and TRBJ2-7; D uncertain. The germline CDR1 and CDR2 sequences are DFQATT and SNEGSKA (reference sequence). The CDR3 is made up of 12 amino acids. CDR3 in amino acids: CRARDGVYEQYF. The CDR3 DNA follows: TGCAGGGCTAGAGATGGGGTCTACGAGCAGTACTTC.

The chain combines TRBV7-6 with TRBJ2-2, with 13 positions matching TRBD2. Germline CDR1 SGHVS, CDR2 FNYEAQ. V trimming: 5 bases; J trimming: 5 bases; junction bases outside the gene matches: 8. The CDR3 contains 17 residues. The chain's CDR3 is CASSPGLAGVKTGELFF. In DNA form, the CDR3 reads TGTGCCAGCAGCCCCGGACTAGCGGGAGTAAAGACCGGGGAGCTGTTTTTT.

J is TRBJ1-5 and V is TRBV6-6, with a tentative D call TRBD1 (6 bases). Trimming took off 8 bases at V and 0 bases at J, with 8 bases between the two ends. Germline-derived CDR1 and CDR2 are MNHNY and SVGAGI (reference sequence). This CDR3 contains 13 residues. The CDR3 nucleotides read TGTGCCAGCGGACAGCGTAGCAATCAGCCCCAGCATTTT. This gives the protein CASGQRSNQPQHF.

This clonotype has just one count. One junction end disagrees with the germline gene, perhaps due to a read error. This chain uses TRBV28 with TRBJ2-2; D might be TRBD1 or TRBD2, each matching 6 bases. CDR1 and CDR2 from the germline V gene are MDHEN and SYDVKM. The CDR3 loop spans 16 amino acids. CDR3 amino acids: CASSLFWGANTGKLFF. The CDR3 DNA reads TGTGCCAGCAGTTTATTCTGGGGGGCGAACACCGGGAAGCTGTTTTTT.

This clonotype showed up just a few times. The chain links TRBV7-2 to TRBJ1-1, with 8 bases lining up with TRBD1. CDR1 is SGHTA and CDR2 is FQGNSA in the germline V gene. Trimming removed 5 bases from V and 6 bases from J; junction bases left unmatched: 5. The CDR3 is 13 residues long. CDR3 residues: CASSPDRAAEAFF. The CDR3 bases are TGTGCCAGCAGCCCGGACAGGGCTGCTGAAGCTTTCTTT.